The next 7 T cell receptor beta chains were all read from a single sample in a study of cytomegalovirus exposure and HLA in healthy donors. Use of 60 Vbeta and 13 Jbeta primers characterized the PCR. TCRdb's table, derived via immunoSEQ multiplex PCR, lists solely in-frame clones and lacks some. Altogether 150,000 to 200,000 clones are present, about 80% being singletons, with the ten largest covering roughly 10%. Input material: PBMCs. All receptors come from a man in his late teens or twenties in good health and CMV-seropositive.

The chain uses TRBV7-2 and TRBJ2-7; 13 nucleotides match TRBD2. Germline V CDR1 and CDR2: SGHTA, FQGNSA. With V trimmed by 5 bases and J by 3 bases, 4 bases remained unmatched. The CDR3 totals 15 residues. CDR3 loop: CASSPTSGRVYEQYF. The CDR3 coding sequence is TGTGCCAGCAGCCCAACTAGCGGGAGGGTCTACGAGCAGTACTTC.

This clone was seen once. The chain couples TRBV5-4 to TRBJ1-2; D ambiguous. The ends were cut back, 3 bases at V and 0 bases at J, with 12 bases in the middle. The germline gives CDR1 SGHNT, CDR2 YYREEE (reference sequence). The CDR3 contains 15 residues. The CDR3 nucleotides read TGTGCCAGCAGCTCCGGGAGACAAGCTAACTATGGCTACACCTTC. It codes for CASSSGRQANYGYTF.

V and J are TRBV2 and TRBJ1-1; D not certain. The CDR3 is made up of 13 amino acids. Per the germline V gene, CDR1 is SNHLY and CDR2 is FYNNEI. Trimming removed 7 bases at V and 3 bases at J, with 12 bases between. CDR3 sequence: CASTWNEDTEAFF. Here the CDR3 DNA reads TGTGCCAGCACCTGGAACGAGGACACTGAAGCTTTCTTT.

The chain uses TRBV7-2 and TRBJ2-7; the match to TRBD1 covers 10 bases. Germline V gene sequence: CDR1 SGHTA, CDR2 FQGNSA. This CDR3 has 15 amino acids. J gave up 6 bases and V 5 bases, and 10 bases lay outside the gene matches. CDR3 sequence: CASSPGTGAQPEQYF. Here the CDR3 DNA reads TGTGCCAGCAGCCCAGGGACAGGGGCCCAGCCCGAGCAGTACTTC.

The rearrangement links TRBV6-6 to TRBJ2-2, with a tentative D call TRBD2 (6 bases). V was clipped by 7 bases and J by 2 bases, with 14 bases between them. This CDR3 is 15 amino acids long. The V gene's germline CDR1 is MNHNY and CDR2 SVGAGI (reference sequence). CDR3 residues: CASTLVGGNTGELFF. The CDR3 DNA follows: TGTGCCAGCACCCTAGTGGGGGGAAACACCGGGGAGCTGTTTTTT.

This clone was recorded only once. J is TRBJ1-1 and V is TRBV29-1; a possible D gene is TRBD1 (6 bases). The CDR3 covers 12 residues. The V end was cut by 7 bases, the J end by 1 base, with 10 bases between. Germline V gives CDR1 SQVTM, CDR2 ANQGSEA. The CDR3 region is CSASRGNTEAFF. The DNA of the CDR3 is TGCAGCGCATCCAGGGGGAACACTGAAGCTTTCTTT.

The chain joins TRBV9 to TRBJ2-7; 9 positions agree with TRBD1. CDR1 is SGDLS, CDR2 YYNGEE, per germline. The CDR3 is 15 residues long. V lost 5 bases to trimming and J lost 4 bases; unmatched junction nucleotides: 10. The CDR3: CASSVGGGQGYEQYF. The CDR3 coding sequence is TGTGCCAGCAGTGTGGGGGGAGGACAGGGGTACGAGCAGTACTTC.